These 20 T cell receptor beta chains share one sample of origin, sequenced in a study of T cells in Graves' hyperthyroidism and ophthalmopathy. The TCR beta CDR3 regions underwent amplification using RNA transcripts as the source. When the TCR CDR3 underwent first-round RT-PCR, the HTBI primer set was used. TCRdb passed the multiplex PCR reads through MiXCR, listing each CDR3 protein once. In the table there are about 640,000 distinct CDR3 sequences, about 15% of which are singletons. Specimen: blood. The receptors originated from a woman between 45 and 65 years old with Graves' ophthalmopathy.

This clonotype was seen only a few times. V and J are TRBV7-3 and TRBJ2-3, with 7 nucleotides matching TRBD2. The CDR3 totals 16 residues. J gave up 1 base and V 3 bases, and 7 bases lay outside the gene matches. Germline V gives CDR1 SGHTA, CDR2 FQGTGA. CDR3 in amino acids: CASSLAAGSGTDTQYF. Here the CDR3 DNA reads TGTGCCAGCAGCTTGGCAGCGGGATCCGGCACAGATACGCAGTATTTT.

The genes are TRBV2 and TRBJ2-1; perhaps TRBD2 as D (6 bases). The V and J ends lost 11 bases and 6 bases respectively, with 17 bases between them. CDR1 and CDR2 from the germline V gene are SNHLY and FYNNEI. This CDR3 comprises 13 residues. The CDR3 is CARQGAGSNEQFF. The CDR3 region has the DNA TGTGCCCGCCAAGGGGCGGGATCCAATGAGCAGTTCTTC.

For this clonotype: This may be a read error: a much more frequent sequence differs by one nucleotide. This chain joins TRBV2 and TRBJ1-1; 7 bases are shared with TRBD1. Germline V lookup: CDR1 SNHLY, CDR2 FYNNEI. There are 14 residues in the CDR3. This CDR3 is CVSSVTGTNTEAFF. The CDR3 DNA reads TGTGTCAGCAGTGTGACAGGGACGAACACTGAAGCTTTCTTT.

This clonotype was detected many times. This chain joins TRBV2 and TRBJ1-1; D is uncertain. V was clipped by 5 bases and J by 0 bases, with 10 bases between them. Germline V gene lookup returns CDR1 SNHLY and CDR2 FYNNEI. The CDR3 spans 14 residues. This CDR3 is CASSPLTMNTEAFF. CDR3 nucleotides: TGTGCCAGCAGTCCTCTTACAATGAACACTGAAGCTTTCTTT.

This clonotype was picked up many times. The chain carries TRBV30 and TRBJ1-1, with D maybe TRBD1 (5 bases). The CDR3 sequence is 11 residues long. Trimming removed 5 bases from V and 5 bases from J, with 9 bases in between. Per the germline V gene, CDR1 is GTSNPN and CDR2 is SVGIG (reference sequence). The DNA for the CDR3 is TGTGCCTGGGTGGGGGTGACTGAAGCTTTCTTT. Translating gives CAWVGVTEAFF.

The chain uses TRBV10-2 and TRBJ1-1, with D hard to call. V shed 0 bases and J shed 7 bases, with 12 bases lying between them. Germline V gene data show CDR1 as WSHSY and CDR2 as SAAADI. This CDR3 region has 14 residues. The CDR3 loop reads CASSESAPLGEAFF. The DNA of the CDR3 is TGCGCCAGCAGTGAGTCGGCCCCGCTTGGTGAAGCTTTCTTT.

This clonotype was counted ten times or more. CDR3 sequence reads: CASSVGLVNEQFF. In nucleotides, the CDR3 is TGTGCCAGCAGCGTAGGACTGGTCAATGAGCAGTTCTTC. The chain combines TRBV9 with TRBJ2-1; no clear D gene. The germline gives CDR1 SGDLS, CDR2 YYNGEE. CDR3 length: 13 amino acids. Trimming stripped 0 bases from V and 6 bases from J, with 7 bases between.

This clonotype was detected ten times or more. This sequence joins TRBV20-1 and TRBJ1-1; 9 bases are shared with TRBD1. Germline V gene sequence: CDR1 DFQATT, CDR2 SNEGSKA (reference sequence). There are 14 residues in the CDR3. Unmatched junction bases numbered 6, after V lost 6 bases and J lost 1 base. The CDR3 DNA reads TGCAGTGCGTTAACAGGGGGCCCGAACACTGAAGCTTTCTTT. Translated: CSALTGGPNTEAFF.

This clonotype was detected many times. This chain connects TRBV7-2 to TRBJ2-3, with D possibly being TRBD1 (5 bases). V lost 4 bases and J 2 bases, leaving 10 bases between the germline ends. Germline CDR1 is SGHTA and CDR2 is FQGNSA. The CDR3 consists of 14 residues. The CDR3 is CASSSRVSTDTQYF. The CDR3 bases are TGTGCCAGCAGCTCCAGGGTCTCCACAGATACGCAGTATTTT.

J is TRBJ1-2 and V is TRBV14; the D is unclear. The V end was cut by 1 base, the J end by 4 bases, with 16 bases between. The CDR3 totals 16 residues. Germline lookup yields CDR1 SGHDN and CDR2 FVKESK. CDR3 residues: CASSQVAAREPYGYTF. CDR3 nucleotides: TGTGCCAGCAGCCAAGTTGCGGCCCGTGAACCCTATGGCTACACCTTC.

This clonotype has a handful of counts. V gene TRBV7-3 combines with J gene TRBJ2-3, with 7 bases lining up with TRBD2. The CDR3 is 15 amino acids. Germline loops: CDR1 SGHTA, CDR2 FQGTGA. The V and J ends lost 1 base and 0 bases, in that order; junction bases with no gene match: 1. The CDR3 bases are TGTGCCAGCAGCTTAAGCGGGGGAAGCACAGATACGCAGTATTTT. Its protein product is CASSLSGGSTDTQYF.

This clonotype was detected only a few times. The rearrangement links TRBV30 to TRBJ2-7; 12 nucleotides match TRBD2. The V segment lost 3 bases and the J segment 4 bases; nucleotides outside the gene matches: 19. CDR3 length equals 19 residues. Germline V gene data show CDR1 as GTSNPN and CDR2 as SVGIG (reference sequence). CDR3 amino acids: CAWRVVLGTSGFLEYEQYF. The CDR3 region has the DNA TGTGCCTGGAGAGTGGTTCTGGGGACTAGCGGGTTTTTGGAGTACGAGCAGTACTTC. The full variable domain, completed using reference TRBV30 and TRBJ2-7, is SQTIHQWPATLVQPVGSPLSLECTVEGTSNPNLYWYRQAAGRGLQLLFYSVGIGQISSEVPQNLSASRPQDRQFILSSKKLLLSDSGFYLCAWRVVLGTSGFLEYEQYFGPGTRLTVT.

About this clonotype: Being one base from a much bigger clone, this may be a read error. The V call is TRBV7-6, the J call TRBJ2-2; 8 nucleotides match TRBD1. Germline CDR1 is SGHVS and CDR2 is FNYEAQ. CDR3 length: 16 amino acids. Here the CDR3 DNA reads TGTGCCAGCAGCACGCGGACAGGGAAGAACACCGGGGAGCTGTCTTTT. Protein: CASSTRTGKNTGELSF.

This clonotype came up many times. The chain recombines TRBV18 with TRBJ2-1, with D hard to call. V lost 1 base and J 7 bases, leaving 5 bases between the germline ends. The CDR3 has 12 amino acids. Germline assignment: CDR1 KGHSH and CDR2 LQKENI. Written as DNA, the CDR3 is TGTGCCAGCTCACCACAGGTTAATGAGCAGTTCTTC. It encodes CASSPQVNEQFF.

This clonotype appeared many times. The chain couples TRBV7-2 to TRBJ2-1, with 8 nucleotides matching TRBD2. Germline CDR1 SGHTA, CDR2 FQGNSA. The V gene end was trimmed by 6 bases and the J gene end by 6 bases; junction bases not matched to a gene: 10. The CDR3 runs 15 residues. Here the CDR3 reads CASRPGTSVRNEQFF. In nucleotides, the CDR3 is TGTGCCAGCAGACCCGGGACTAGTGTACGCAATGAGCAGTTCTTC.

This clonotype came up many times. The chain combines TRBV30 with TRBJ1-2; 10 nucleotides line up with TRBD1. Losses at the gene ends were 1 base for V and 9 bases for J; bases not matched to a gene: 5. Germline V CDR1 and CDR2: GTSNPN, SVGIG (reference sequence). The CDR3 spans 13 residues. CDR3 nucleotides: TGTGCCTGGAGTGCGACGGGACAGGGGAGCTACACCTTC. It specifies CAWSATGQGSYTF.

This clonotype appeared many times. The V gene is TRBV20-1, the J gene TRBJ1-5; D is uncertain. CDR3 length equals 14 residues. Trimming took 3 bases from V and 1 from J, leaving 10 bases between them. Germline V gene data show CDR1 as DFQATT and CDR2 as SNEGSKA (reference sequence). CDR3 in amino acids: CSARGGRSNQPQHF. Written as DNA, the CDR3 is TGCAGTGCTAGGGGCGGACGGAGCAATCAGCCCCAGCATTTT.

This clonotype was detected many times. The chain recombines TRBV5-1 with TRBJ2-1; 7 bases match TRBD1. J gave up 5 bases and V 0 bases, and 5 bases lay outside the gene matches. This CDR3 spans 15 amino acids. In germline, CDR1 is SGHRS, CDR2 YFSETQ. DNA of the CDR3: TGCGCCAGCAGCTTGGACCCGGGACAGCACAATGAGCAGTTCTTC. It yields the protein CASSLDPGQHNEQFF.

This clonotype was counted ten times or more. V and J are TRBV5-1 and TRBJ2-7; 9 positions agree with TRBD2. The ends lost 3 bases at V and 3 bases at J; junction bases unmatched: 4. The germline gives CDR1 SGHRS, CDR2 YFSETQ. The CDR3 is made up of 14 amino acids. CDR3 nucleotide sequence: TGCGCCAGCAGCTCGGCGGGAGGGGTCTACGAGCAGTACTTC. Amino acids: CASSSAGGVYEQYF.

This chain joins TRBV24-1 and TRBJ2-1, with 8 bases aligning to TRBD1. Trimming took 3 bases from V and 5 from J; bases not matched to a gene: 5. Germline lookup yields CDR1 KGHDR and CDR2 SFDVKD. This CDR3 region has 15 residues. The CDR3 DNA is TGTGCCACCAGTGATAGGGACAGGCAGGACAATGAGCAGTTCTTC. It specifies CATSDRDRQDNEQFF.